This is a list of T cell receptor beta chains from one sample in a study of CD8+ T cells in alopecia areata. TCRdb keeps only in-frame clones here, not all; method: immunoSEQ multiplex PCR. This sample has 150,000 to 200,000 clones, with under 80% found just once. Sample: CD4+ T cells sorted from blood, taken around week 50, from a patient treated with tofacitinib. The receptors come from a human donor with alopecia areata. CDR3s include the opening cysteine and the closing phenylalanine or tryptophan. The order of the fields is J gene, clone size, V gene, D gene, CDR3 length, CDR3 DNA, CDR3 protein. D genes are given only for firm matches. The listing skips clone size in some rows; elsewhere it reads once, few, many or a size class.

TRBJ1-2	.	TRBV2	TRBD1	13	TGTGCCAGCAGGGGGGACAGGGATAATGGCTACACCTTC	CASRGDRDNGYTF
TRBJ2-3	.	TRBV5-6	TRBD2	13	TGTGCCAGCAGCTGGGGGGGAGCAGATACGCAGTATTTT	CASSWGGADTQYF
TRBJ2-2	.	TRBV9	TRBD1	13	TGTGCCAGCAGCGGGACAGGGGCCGGGGAGCTGTTTTTT	CASSGTGAGELFF
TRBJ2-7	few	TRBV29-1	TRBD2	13	TGCAGCGTTGGGACTAGACAGTCCTACGAGCAGTACTTC	CSVGTRQSYEQYF
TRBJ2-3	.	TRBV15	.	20	TGTGCCACCAGCAGATCCCCCTGGCCAGCCACAGAGGGTTGCACAGATACGCAGTATTTT	CATSRSPWPATEGCTDTQYF
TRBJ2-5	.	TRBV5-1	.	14	TGCGCCAGCAGATTCCCGGGGAGCCAAGAGACCCAGTACTTC	CASRFPGSQETQYF
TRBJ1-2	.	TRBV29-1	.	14	TGCAGCGTTCTTAGAGGGGACCATACTTATGGCTACACCTTC	CSVLRGDHTYGYTF
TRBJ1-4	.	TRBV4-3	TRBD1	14	TGCGCCAGCAGCCAGGGACAGGGCTATGAAAAACTGTTTTTT	CASSQGQGYEKLFF
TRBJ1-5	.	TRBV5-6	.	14	TGTGCCAGCAGCTTAACAAGTAGCAATCAGCCCCAGCATTTT	CASSLTSSNQPQHF
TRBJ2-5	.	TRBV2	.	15	TGTGCCAGCCAGGACAGCCCCTCGGGTGTGGAGACCCAGTACTTC	CASQDSPSGVETQYF
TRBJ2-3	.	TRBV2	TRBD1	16	TGTGCCAGCAGGGTCCTGGGGGACAGGGAGCCAGATACGCAGTATTTT	CASRVLGDREPDTQYF
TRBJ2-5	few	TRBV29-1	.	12	TGCAGCGTTCTAGGCGGGGTAGAGACCCAGTACTTC	CSVLGGVETQYF
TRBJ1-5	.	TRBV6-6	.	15	TGTGCCAGCAGTTCCGGCGGGACAAGCAATCAGCCCCAGCATTTT	CASSSGGTSNQPQHF
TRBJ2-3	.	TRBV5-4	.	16	TGTGCCAGCAGCCCCCCTATCTCACTAGGGGGAAATACGCAGTATTTT	CASSPPISLGGNTQYF
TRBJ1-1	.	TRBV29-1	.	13	TGCAGCGTGGGACACCGAATGAACACTGAAGCTTTCTTT	CSVGHRMNTEAFF
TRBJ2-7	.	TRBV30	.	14	TGTGCCTGGAGTGATACAGGGAGGCGGTACGAGCAGTACTTC	CAWSDTGRRYEQYF
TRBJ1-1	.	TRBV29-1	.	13	TGCAGCGTTGATGGGGGCCTGAACACTGAAGCTTTCTTT	CSVDGGLNTEAFF
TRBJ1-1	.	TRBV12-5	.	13	TGTGCTAGTGGACCTGGTGGAGGAGCTGAAGCTTTCTTT	CASGPGGGAEAFF
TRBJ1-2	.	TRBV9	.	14	TGTGCCAGCAGCGTAGTGGGGACGAGCTATGGCTACACCTTC	CASSVVGTSYGYTF
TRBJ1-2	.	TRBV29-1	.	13	TGCAGCGCCTCGTGGGGGATAACTATGGGCTACACCTTC	CSASWGITMGYTF
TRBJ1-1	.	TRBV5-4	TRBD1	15	TGTGCCAGCAGCTTTAGGGACAGGCCGAACACTGAAGCTTTCTTT	CASSFRDRPNTEAFF
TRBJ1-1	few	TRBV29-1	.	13	TGCAGCGCCACGGGTAGGGATAACACTGAAGCTTTCTTT	CSATGRDNTEAFF
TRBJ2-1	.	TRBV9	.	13	TGTGCCAGCAGCGTAGAGGTTCACAATGAGCAGTTCTTC	CASSVEVHNEQFF
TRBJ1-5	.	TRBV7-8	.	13	TGTGCCAGCAATCTAGGTTTCGGTCAGCCCCAGCATTTT	CASNLGFGQPQHF
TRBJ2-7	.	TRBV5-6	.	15	TGTGCCAGCAGCTTGGTAAGGGGCGTCACAGACGAGCAGTACTTC	CASSLVRGVTDEQYF
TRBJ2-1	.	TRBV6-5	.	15	TGTGCCAGCAGTTACTCGATCGCAACGCCCTATGAGCAGTTCTTC	CASSYSIATPYEQFF
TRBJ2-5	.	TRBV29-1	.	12	TGCAGCGTTGAGGGGATCGGAGAGACCCAGTACTTC	CSVEGIGETQYF
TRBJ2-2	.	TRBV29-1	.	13	TGCAGCGTTGCGTGGGTGAGCACCGGGGAGCTGTTTTTT	CSVAWVSTGELFF
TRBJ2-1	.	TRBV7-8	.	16	TGTGCCAGCAGCCTGCGTCTCGACGTATCGTACAATGAGCAGTTCTTC	CASSLRLDVSYNEQFF
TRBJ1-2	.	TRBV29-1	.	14	TGCAGCGTCCGGCCGGACGGGGCTAACTATGGCTACACCTTC	CSVRPDGANYGYTF
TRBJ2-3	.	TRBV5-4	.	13	TGTGCCAGCAGCCTCGCCGACCCCCCTCCCCAGTATTTT	CASSLADPPPQYF
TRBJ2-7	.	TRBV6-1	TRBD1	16	TGTGCCAGCAGTGAAGCTCTGACAGGGGTCTGGTACGAGCAGTACTTC	CASSEALTGVWYEQYF
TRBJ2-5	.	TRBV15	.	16	TGTGCCACCAGCAGAGATCATGACGGAACACAAGAGACCCAGTACTTC	CATSRDHDGTQETQYF
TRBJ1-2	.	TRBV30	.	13	TGTGCCTGGAGTGTACGGAGAGGGGACGGCTACACCTTC	CAWSVRRGDGYTF
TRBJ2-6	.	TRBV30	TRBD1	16	TGTGCCTTCTCACGGACAGGGATCTCTGGGGCCAACGTCCTGACTTTC	CAFSRTGISGANVLTF
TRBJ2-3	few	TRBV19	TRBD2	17	TGTGCCAGTAGTATAGTCACCGGGCGGGGGGGCCCAGATACGCAGTATTTT	CASSIVTGRGGPDTQYF
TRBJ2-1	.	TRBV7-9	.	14	TGTGCCAGCAGCTTAGCGGGCAGGTACAATGAGCAGTTCTTC	CASSLAGRYNEQFF
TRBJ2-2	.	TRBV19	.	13	TGTGCCAGTAGTATCGCAAGGGTCCGGGAGCTGTTTTTT	CASSIARVRELFF
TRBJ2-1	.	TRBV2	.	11	TGTGCCAGCAGTGAAGGTCCTCGGCAGTTCTTC	CASSEGPRQFF
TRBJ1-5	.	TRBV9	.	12	TGTGCCAGCGGAGGGGGCAATCAGCCCCAGCATTTT	CASGGGNQPQHF
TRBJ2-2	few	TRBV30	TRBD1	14	TGTGCCTGGAGCCGGGACAGGGGGGCCGGGGAGCTGTTTTTT	CAWSRDRGAGELFF
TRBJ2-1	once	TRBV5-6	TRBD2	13	TGTGCCAGCAGCTATGGGGGGGACTCCCTCCCGTTCTTC	CASSYGGDSLPFF
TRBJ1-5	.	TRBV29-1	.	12	TGCAGCGCGTCAAGCGATAATCAGCCCCAGCATTTT	CSASSDNQPQHF
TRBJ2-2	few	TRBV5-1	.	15	TGCGCCAGCAGCTTTACAGGGCACAACACCGGGGAGCTGTTTTTT	CASSFTGHNTGELFF
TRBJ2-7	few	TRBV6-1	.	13	TGTGCCAGCAGTCCCCGGGACACCTACGAGCAGTACTTC	CASSPRDTYEQYF
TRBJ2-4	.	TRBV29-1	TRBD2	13	TGCAGCGTTCGACCGGGAGGGGAGGGCATTCAGTACTTC	CSVRPGGEGIQYF
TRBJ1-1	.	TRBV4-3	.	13	TGCGCCAGCAGCCATGGGGCCGGCACTGAAGCTTTCTTT	CASSHGAGTEAFF
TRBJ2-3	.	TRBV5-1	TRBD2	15	TGCGCCAGCAGCTCCGGGACTAGCGGGGGGGATACGCAGTATTTT	CASSSGTSGGDTQYF
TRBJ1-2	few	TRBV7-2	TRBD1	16	TGTGCCAGCAGCTTAGATTCCCACAGGGGGATCTATGGCTACACCTTC	CASSLDSHRGIYGYTF
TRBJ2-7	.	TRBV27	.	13	TGTGCCAGCAGGTCTCAGGGGACCTACGAGCAGTACTTC	CASRSQGTYEQYF
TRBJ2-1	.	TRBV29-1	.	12	TGCAGCGTTGAAGTTGACTACAATGAGCAGTTCTTC	CSVEVDYNEQFF
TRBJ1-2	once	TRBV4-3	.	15	TGCGCCAGCAGCCGAGATGACAAAAGCGGGCAGGGCTACACCTTC	CASSRDDKSGQGYTF
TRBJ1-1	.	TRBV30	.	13	TGTGCCTGGAGTGAATTGGGGGGCACTGAAGCTTTCTTT	CAWSELGGTEAFF